These T cell receptor beta chains were read from a single sample in a study of PD-L1 blockade in urothelial cancer. Some clones are missing from TCRdb's copy, which holds only in-frame ones; the method was immunoSEQ multiplex PCR. The sample lists tens of thousands of clones, around 84% occurring once. The sequencing here drew on PBMCs, taken around atezolizumab (anti-PD-L1) treatment. These receptors all stem from a man between 45 and 60 years old with urothelial cancer. Both conserved end residues are part of each CDR3. A D gene is named only where the DNA matches it firmly. Clone size appears in some rows only: once, few, many, or a class for an expanded clone.

D gene,CDR3 length,clone size,V gene,J gene,CDR3 DNA,CDR3 protein
-,11,-,TRBV27,TRBJ2-7,TGTGCCAGCAGTCACGGCTACGAGCAGTACTTC,CASSHGYEQYF
-,15,-,TRBV5-1,TRBJ2-5,TGCGCCAGCAGCTTGGCCGGAGTGAGAGATGAGACCCAGTACTTC,CASSLAGVRDETQYF
TRBD1,14,-,TRBV9,TRBJ1-5,TGTGCCAGCAGCGCGGACAGGGTCAATCAGCCCCAGCATTTT,CASSADRVNQPQHF
TRBD2,14,-,TRBV7-8,TRBJ2-5,TGTGCCAGCTTCGGGACTATCCTTACCGAGACCCAGTACTTC,CASFGTILTETQYF
TRBD1,14,-,TRBV6-5,TRBJ1-3,TGTGCCAGCAGGACGGGGACAGGGGGGAACACCATATATTTT,CASRTGTGGNTIYF
TRBD2,14,-,TRBV29-1,TRBJ2-5,TGCAGCGTGGGGACTAGCGGGAGAGGAGAGACCCAGTACTTC,CSVGTSGRGETQYF
-,16,-,TRBV7-2,TRBJ2-1,TGTGCCAGCAGCTTAGCAGTGGCAACCTCCTACAATGAGCAGTTCTTC,CASSLAVATSYNEQFF
-,13,once,TRBV28,TRBJ2-5,TGTGCCAGCAGTCGCGGGCCATGGGAGACCCAGTACTTC,CASSRGPWETQYF
TRBD1,13,few,TRBV30,TRBJ2-7,TGTGCCTGGAGTTTACAGGGGTTCAACGAGCAGTACTTC,CAWSLQGFNEQYF
-,14,-,TRBV5-1,TRBJ2-5,TGCGCCAGCAGCTCTTCGGGGACTCAAGAGACCCAGTACTTC,CASSSSGTQETQYF
-,16,few,TRBV25-1,TRBJ1-6,TGTGCCAGCATGCCCCACATTGCAGGGAGGAATTCACCCCTCCACTTT,CASMPHIAGRNSPLHF
-,15,-,TRBV18,TRBJ2-5,TGTGCCAGCTCACCATCTTTCGGGGGAAAAGAGACCCAGTACTTC,CASSPSFGGKETQYF
TRBD2,17,-,TRBV11-2,TRBJ2-5,TGTGCCAGCAGCTTCCAGCTCCTAGCGGGAGGAACGGGGACCCAGTACTTC,CASSFQLLAGGTGTQYF
TRBD2,18,-,TRBV7-6,TRBJ2-3,TGTGCCAGCAGCTTAAAGTCGGTGGGGACTAGCGGCACAGATACGCAGTATTTT,CASSLKSVGTSGTDTQYF
-,13,-,TRBV19,TRBJ1-1,TGTGCCAGTAGTATTAAGGGGCCCACTGAAGCTTTCTTT,CASSIKGPTEAFF
-,13,-,TRBV28,TRBJ2-3,TGTGCCAGCAGTTCCGGGGGCACAGATACGCAGTATTTT,CASSSGGTDTQYF
-,11,-,TRBV28,TRBJ1-1,TGTGCCAGCACCTCAAGAGCCAAAGCTTTCTTT,CASTSRAKAFF
TRBD1,14,-,TRBV19,TRBJ1-2,TGTGCCAGTATCATCGGACAGGGGAATTATGGCTACACCTTC,CASIIGQGNYGYTF
TRBD1,16,-,TRBV29-1,TRBJ1-2,TGCAGCGTCTCCGGGACAGGGGGAAGTTTGGACTATGGCTACACCTTC,CSVSGTGGSLDYGYTF
TRBD2,15,-,TRBV2,TRBJ2-5,TGTGCCAGCAGTCTCAGACTAGCGGGAGGTGAGACCCAGTACTTC,CASSLRLAGGETQYF
TRBD2,15,-,TRBV9,TRBJ2-5,TGTGCCAGCAGCTGGGGGGGAGGGCTGTCGGAGACCCAGTACTTC,CASSWGGGLSETQYF
TRBD2,16,-,TRBV14,TRBJ2-3,TGTGCCAGCAGCCAAGGACTAGCGGGAGTAGTAGATACACAGTATTTT,CASSQGLAGVVDTQYF
TRBD2,17,once,TRBV7-2,TRBJ2-1,TGTGCCAGCAGCCACCGACTAGCGGGAGGGTTAGACAATGAGCAGTTCTTC,CASSHRLAGGLDNEQFF
TRBD1,15,-,TRBV30,TRBJ1-2,TGTGCCTTCCGCCGGGACAGGGCAAAAACCTATGGCTACACCTTC,CAFRRDRAKTYGYTF
-,13,-,TRBV9,TRBJ1-2,TGTGCCAGCAGCGCCGTTGAATCGCGAGGCTACACCTTC,CASSAVESRGYTF
-,16,-,TRBV6-1,TRBJ2-1,TGTGCCAGCAGTGAATTTTGGGCTGAGTCCTACAATGAGCAGTTCTTC,CASSEFWAESYNEQFF
TRBD1,20,-,TRBV18,TRBJ2-6,TGTGCCAGCTCAACTCAAATTCCGGGACAGGGATTCTCTGGGGCCAACGTCCTGACTTTC,CASSTQIPGQGFSGANVLTF
TRBD1,16,-,TRBV6-5,TRBJ2-3,TGTGCCAGCAGTTACTCGGCCGGGACAGGGAGCGATACGCAGTATTTT,CASSYSAGTGSDTQYF
-,13,few,TRBV19,TRBJ1-5,TGTGCCAGTAGTATAGGGACAACTCAGCCCCAGCATTTT,CASSIGTTQPQHF
TRBD1,14,-,TRBV10-3,TRBJ2-2,TGTGCCATCAAGGGACAGAGTAACACCGGGGAGCTGTTTTTT,CAIKGQSNTGELFF
TRBD2,15,-,TRBV5-4,TRBJ2-1,TGTGCCAGCAGCCCCTCGGCGGGAGGTTACAATGAGCAGTTCTTC,CASSPSAGGYNEQFF
TRBD2,15,-,TRBV5-1,TRBJ2-7,TGCGCCAGCAGCTTGGGGGGGGAGGGTAAGAACGAGCAGTACTTC,CASSLGGEGKNEQYF
-,15,once,TRBV7-8,TRBJ2-5,TGTGCCAGCAGCTTAGCATCTGCACAGGGAGAGACCCAGTACTTC,CASSLASAQGETQYF
-,14,-,TRBV6-4,TRBJ1-2,TGTGCCAGCAGCTCCTCCGGGGGAAACTATGGCTACACCTTC,CASSSSGGNYGYTF
TRBD2,13,-,TRBV14,TRBJ2-1,TGTGCCAGCAGCCTAAGGACTAGCAATGAGCAGTTCTTC,CASSLRTSNEQFF
-,12,-,TRBV5-4,TRBJ2-3,TGTGCCAGCAGCTTGGTGGGCGATACGCAGTATTTT,CASSLVGDTQYF
TRBD1,15,once,TRBV27,TRBJ2-7,TGTGCCAGCAGTTTTCGGACAGGGGGCTTATACGAGCAGTACTTC,CASSFRTGGLYEQYF
TRBD2,16,-,TRBV28,TRBJ2-1,TGTGCCAGCAGCTGGGACTGTCGAGCGGGAGGTTGTGAGCAGTTCTTC,CASSWDCRAGGCEQFF
-,13,once,TRBV28,TRBJ2-4,TGTGCCAGCAGTTTTCGTGGAGGAAACATTCAGTACTTC,CASSFRGGNIQYF
TRBD2,15,-,TRBV18,TRBJ2-3,TGTGCCAGCTCACCACAACTAGCGGCGGCAGACGCGCAGTATTTT,CASSPQLAAADAQYF
TRBD2,16,once,TRBV4-1,TRBJ2-7,TGCGCCAGCAGCCAAAATCTCGGGAGGGCCCTCTACGAGCAGTACTTC,CASSQNLGRALYEQYF
TRBD1,13,-,TRBV13,TRBJ2-7,TGTGCCACCGGGGACAGGGCATTTGACGAGCAGTACTTC,CATGDRAFDEQYF
-,17,-,TRBV5-1,TRBJ2-7,TGCGCCAGCAGAAACCCCGCCAGACTAACCCCACTACGCGAGCAGTACTTC,CASRNPARLTPLREQYF
TRBD1,15,-,TRBV19,TRBJ1-2,TGTGCCAGTAGTACCCGGACAGGGAATAACTATGGCTACACCTTC,CASSTRTGNNYGYTF
TRBD2,14,-,TRBV28,TRBJ2-7,TGTGCCAGCAGGAATAGCGGGAGGACCTACGAGCAGTACTTC,CASRNSGRTYEQYF
TRBD2,17,-,TRBV9,TRBJ2-3,TGTGCCAGCAGCGTAGGGAATAGCGGGAGGGCCCTAGATACGCAGTATTTT,CASSVGNSGRALDTQYF
-,14,-,TRBV9,TRBJ2-7,TGTGCCAGCAGCGTAGGTACAGGCGCCCACGAGCAGTACTTC,CASSVGTGAHEQYF
-,16,-,TRBV9,TRBJ2-5,TGTGCCAGCAGCGTAGGGGACAACCAATGGCCAGAGACCCAGTACTTC,CASSVGDNQWPETQYF
TRBD1,16,-,TRBV11-1,TRBJ2-3,TGTGCCAGCAGCTTAGGACAGGGGGTTGACGCAGATACGCAGTATTTT,CASSLGQGVDADTQYF
TRBD2,14,-,TRBV19,TRBJ2-1,TGTGCCAGTAGTCCCGGGGGGGACTACAATGAGCAGTTCTTC,CASSPGGDYNEQFF
TRBD2,14,-,TRBV11-2,TRBJ2-3,TGTGCCAGCAGCTTAGATCTTAATGCGGGAGCACAGTATTTT,CASSLDLNAGAQYF
TRBD1,15,-,TRBV7-2,TRBJ1-2,TGTGCCAGCAGCTCTACGAGACAGGGGGCGTATGGCTACACCTTC,CASSSTRQGAYGYTF
-,13,-,TRBV5-1,TRBJ2-7,TGCGCCACGCGGGTGCAGCCCGCTGCGGAGCAGTACTTC,CATRVQPAAEQYF
TRBD1,17,-,TRBV7-2,TRBJ2-6,TGTGCCAGCAGCCGTGGGACAGCCCGAACTGGGGCCAACGTCCTGACTTTC,CASSRGTARTGANVLTF